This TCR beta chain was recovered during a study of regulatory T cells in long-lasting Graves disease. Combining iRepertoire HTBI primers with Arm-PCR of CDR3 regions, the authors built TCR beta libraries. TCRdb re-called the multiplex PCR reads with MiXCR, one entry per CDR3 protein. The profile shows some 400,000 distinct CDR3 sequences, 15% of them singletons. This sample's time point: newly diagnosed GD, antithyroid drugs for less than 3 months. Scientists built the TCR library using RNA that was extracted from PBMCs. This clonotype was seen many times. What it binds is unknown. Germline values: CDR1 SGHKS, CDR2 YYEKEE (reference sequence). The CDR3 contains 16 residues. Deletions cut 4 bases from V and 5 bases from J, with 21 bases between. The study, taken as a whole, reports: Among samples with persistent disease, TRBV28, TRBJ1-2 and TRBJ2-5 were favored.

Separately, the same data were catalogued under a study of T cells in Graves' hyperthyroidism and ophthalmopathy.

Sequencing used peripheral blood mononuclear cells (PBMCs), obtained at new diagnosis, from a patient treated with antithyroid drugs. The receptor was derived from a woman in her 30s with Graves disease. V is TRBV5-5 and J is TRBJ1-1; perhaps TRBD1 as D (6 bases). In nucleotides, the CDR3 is TGTGCCAGCAGCCCGGAGACAGGAAGGTTAAAGACTGAAGCTTTCTTT. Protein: CASSPETGRLKTEAFF.